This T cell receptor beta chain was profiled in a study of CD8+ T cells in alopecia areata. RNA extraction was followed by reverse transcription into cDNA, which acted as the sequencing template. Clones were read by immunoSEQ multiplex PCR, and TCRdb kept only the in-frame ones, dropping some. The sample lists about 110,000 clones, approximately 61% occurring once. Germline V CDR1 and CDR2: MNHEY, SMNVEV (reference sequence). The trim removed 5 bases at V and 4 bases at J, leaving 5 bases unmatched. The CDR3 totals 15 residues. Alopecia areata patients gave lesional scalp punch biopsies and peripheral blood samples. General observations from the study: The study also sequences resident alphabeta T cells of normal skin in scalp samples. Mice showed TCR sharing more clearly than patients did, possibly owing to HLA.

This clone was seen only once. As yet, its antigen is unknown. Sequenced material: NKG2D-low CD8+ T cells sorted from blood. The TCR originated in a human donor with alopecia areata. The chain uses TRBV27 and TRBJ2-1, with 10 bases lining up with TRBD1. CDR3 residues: CASSAGQGGYNEQFF. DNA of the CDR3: TGTGCCAGCAGTGCAGGACAGGGGGGATACAATGAGCAGTTCTTC.